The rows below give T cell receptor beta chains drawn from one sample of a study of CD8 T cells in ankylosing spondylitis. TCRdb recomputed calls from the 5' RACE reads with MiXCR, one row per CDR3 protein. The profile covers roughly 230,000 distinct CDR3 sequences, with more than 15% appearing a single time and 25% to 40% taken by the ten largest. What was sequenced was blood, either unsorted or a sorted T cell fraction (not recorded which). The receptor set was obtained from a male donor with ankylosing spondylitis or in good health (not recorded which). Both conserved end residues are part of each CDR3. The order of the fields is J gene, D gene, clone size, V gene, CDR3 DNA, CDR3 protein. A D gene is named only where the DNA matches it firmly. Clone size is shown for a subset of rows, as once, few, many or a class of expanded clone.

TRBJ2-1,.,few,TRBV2,TGTGCCAGCAGTGCGGCGGGCGACCCTTACAATGAGCAGTTCTTC,CASSAAGDPYNEQFF
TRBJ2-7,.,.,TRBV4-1,TGCGCCAGCAGCCAAGAATACGGTACCTACGAGCAGTACTTC,CASSQEYGTYEQYF
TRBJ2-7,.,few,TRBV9,TGTGCCAGCAGCGTTTCAGGGGGAGGCTACGAGCAGTACTTC,CASSVSGGGYEQYF
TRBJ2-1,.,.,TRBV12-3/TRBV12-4,TGTGCCAGCAGTCCAACACTGATACATGAGCAGTTCTTC,CASSPTLIHEQFF
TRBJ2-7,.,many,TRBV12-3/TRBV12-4,TGTGCCAGCAGCTGGGGTGGCACCTACGAGCAGTACTTC,CASSWGGTYEQYF
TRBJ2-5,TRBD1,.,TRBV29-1,TGCAGCGCACCGGGACAGAATAACCAAGAGACCCAGTACTTC,CSAPGQNNQETQYF
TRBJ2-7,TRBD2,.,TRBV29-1,TGCAGCGTTGAGACGGGAGGGAGCTCCTACGAGCAGTACTTC,CSVETGGSSYEQYF
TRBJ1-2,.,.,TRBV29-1,TGCAGCGTTGGGGTCGACTATGGCTACACCTTC,CSVGVDYGYTF
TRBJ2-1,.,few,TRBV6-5,TGTGCCAGCAGTTTTGGACTCAACAATGAGCAGTTCTTC,CASSFGLNNEQFF
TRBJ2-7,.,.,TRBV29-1,TGCAGCGTTGCTGGGGAGGACTCCTACGAGCAGTACTTC,CSVAGEDSYEQYF
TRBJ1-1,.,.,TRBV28,TGTGCCAGCAGTTTAAACATCCCGAACACTGAAGCTTTCTTT,CASSLNIPNTEAFF
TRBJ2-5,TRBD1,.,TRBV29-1,TGCAGCGTTGCGCCCCGCATCGGGACAGATCAAGAGACCCAGTACTTC,CSVAPRIGTDQETQYF
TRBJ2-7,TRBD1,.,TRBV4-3,TGCGCCAGCAGCCAAGATAGGACAGGGGGCGAGGACGAGCAGTACTTC,CASSQDRTGGEDEQYF
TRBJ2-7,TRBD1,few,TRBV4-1,TGCGCCAGCAGCCAAGGCTCAGGACAGGGTACCTACGAGCAGTACTTC,CASSQGSGQGTYEQYF
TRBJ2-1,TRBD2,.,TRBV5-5,TGTGCCAGCAGCCCCATAGCGGGAGGCCCCTTCAATGAGCAGTTCTTC,CASSPIAGGPFNEQFF
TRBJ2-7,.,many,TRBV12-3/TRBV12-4,TGTGCCAGCAGTTTAAATATGGGACGGACGACTTTCGAGCAGTACTTC,CASSLNMGRTTFEQYF
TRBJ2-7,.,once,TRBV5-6,TGTGCCAGCAGCTTGAAGGCAGACTACGAGCAGTACTTC,CASSLKADYEQYF
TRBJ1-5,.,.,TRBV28,TGTGCCAGCAGTTCGACGGAGAGACTCAATCAGCCCCAGCATTTT,CASSSTERLNQPQHF
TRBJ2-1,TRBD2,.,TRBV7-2,TGTGCCAGCAGCTTTTCCCCGGGACTAGCCGACAATGAGCAGTTCTTC,CASSFSPGLADNEQFF
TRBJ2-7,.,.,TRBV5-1,TGCGCCAGCACCCGCTACGGGAGATGGTACGAGCAGTACTTC,CASTRYGRWYEQYF
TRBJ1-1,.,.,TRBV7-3,TGTGCCAGCAGCTCACTACACGGGGGAACTGAAGCTTTCTTT,CASSSLHGGTEAFF
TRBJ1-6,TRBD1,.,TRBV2,TGTGCCAGCCGGGACAGGCATAATTCACCCCTCCACTTT,CASRDRHNSPLHF
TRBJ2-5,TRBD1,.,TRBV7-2,TGTGCCAGCAGCCCCCGGGACAGGGGAGGAGAGACCCAGTACTTC,CASSPRDRGGETQYF
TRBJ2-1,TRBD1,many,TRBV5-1,TGCGCCAGCAGTTGGGACAGGGGAGGCAATGAGCAGTTCTTC,CASSWDRGGNEQFF
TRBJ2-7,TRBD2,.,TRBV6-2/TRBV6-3,TGTGCCAGCAGTATGGGGCGGGAGTCCAACGAGCAGTACTTC,CASSMGRESNEQYF
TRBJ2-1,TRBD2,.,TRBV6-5,TGTGCCAGCAGTTACTCAGGACTAGCCAATGAGCAGTTCTTC,CASSYSGLANEQFF
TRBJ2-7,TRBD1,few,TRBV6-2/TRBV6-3,TGTGCCAGCAGTTCCCCCGGGACAGGGGGCGGTGAGCAGTACTTC,CASSSPGTGGGEQYF
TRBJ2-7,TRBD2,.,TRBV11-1,TGTGCCAGCAGCTTAGCCCGGGAGGACGAGCAGTACTTC,CASSLAREDEQYF
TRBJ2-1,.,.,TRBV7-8,TGTGCCAGCAGCTTCTGGGCGGCTGAGCAGTTCTTC,CASSFWAAEQFF
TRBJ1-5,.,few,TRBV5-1,TGCGCCAGCAGCTTGGAGGGGGTCGATCAGCCCCAGCATTTT,CASSLEGVDQPQHF
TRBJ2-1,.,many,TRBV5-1,TGCGCCAGCAGCGCGGGCTCCTACAATGAGCAGTTCTTC,CASSAGSYNEQFF
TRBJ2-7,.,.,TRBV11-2,TGTGCCAGCAGCTTAGGGTTCGGATCCTACGAGCAGTACTTC,CASSLGFGSYEQYF
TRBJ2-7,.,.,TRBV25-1,TGTGCCAGCAGTGAATATTACGGGTCCTACGAGCAGTACTTC,CASSEYYGSYEQYF
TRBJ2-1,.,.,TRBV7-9,TGTGCCAGCAGCCCCCCTTCCGGAGAGCAGTTCTTC,CASSPPSGEQFF
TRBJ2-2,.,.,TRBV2,TGTGCCAGCAAGCAGACCCACTCCAGGCTATTTGCCGGGGAGCTGTTTTTT,CASKQTHSRLFAGELFF
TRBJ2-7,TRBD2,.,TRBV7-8,TGTGCCAGCAGCTTAGCGGAACAGGCTGTCGGGACTAGCGGTTACGAGCAGTACTTC,CASSLAEQAVGTSGYEQYF
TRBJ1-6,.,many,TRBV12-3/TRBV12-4,TGTGCCAGCACCCCAGGCGACTCCTATAATTCACCCCTCCACTTT,CASTPGDSYNSPLHF
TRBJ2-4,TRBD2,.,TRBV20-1,TGCAGTGCTAGGACTAGCGGGAGCGGAAACATTCAGTACTTC,CSARTSGSGNIQYF
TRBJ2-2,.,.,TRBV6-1,TGTGCCAGCATCCAATACCCGGGAGCACTCACCGGGGAGCTGTTTTTT,CASIQYPGALTGELFF
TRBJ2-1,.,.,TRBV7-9,TGTGCCAGCAGCTTAGCAGGGGGAGCAAGCTACAATGAGCAGTTCTTC,CASSLAGGASYNEQFF
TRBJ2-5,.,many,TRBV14,TGTGCCAGCAGCCAAGAAGATCAAGAGACCCAGTACTTC,CASSQEDQETQYF
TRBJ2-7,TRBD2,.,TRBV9,TGTGCCAGCAGCCCCACTAGCGGAAACTCCTACGAGCAGTACTTC,CASSPTSGNSYEQYF
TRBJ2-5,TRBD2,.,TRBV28,TGTGCCAGCAGTTTGGCTAGCGGGATACGTGAGACCCAGTACTTC,CASSLASGIRETQYF
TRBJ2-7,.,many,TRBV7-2,TGTGCCAGCAGTTCAAATCCACAGGGATCGGACTACGAGCAGTACTTC,CASSSNPQGSDYEQYF
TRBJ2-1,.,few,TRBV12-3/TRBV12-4,TGTGCCAGCAGTTTAAGCCCCTTACTCACTGGGCCCCGGGTTTTCTCCTACAATGAGCAGTTCTTC,CASSLSPLLTGPRVFSYNEQFF